The 18 T cell receptor beta chains below come from one sample, sequenced in a study of blood T cells in healthy people across ages (dated by TCRdb to between 2014 and 2017). Receptor amplification or capture employed 5' RACE. Sequencing took place on an Illumina HiSeq 2500. A second PCR of about 6 to 11 cycles was run with a J-beta primer mix and a sample-barcoded 5' primer. The public reads were reanalyzed by TCRdb: fastp trimming at Q25, MiXCR alignment, in-frame beta chains only. Rows with one shared CDR3 protein collapse into an entry with the most common genes and DNA. The sample data list around 940,000 distinct CDR3 sequences, and roughly 47% of these were observed just once. About 20% of the sample belongs to the ten largest clones. Sequenced sample: blood. These TCRs come from a woman between 55 and 75 years old in good health.

This clonotype occurred once. This chain uses TRBV10-3 with TRBJ1-2; tentatively, D is TRBD1 (5 bases). Trimming took 4 bases from V and 7 from J, leaving 13 bases between them. The CDR3 extends over 13 amino acids. Germline V CDR1 and CDR2: ENHRY, SYGVKD. The CDR3 sequence: CAISGDGQPGYTF. In nucleotides, the CDR3 is TGTGCCATCAGTGGGGACGGACAACCTGGCTACACCTTC.

The chain links TRBV29-1 to TRBJ2-7; perhaps TRBD2 as D (6 bases). The CDR3 is 13 amino acids. In germline, CDR1 is SQVTM, CDR2 ANQGSEA. Trimming took 5 bases from V and 7 from J, leaving 18 bases between them. CDR3: CSVSRGSYNEQYF. The CDR3 DNA sequence: TGCAGCGTTTCGCGGGGCTCCTACAATGAGCAGTACTTC.

A word on this clonotype: Sequence at one end of the junction differs from germline and may be a read error. The chain carries TRBV12-3 or TRBV12-4 and TRBJ2-2, with 9 bases identical to TRBD2. The CDR3 has 15 residues. In DNA, the CDR3 is TGTGCCAGCAGCCCTAGCGGGGCCGTCACCGGGGGGCTGTTTTTT. Amino acid sequence: CASSPSGAVTGGLFF.

The chain employs TRBV7-8 and TRBJ2-7, with TRBD2 as a possible D gene (5 bases). There are 15 residues in the CDR3. Trimming took off 7 bases at V and 9 bases at J, with 25 bases between the two ends. Germline-derived CDR1 and CDR2 are SGHVS and FQNEAQ. In nucleotides, the CDR3 is TGTGCCAGCACCAAAAAGACGGGGAGCTTCCCTGGGCAGTACTTC. Its protein is CASTKKTGSFPGQYF.

This clonotype was found a few times. The V and J genes are TRBV11-2 and TRBJ2-5; D not certain. The germline V gene has CDR1 SGHAT and CDR2 FQNNGV. This CDR3 has 14 amino acids. Deletions cut 3 bases from V and 4 bases from J, with 12 bases between. CDR3 sequence reads: CASSLWWASETQYF. CDR3 coding DNA: TGTGCCAGCAGCTTGTGGTGGGCCTCAGAGACCCAGTACTTC.

The chain has TRBV6-6 and TRBJ2-1; no reliable D call. The CDR3 totals 15 residues. V was shortened by 6 bases and J by 3 bases, with 15 bases between the two germline ends. Germline V lookup: CDR1 MNHNY, CDR2 SVGAGI (reference sequence). CDR3 protein: CASSHTHEFYNEQFF. DNA for the CDR3: TGTGCCAGCAGCCATACCCACGAGTTCTACAATGAGCAGTTCTTC.

The sample holds a few counts of this clonotype. This chain links TRBV3-1 with TRBJ2-7, with 8 bases aligning to TRBD1. The CDR3 contains 12 residues. Germline V gene data show CDR1 as LGHDT and CDR2 as YNNKEL (reference sequence). J lost 7 bases, V lost 4 bases, and 3 bases had no gene match. CDR3 nucleotide sequence: TGTGCCAGCAGCCGACAGGGGTGGGAGCAGTACTTC. Translated: CASSRQGWEQYF.

The rearrangement uses TRBV28 and TRBJ2-5, with TRBD2 identical over 8 bases. Germline V gene lookup returns CDR1 MDHEN and CDR2 SYDVKM. This CDR3 has 15 residues. Trimming cost V 7 bases and J 2 bases; bases outside gene matches: 9. The CDR3 protein is CASNFLSGAQETQYF. The CDR3, as DNA: TGTGCCAGCAATTTTCTTAGCGGGGCTCAAGAGACCCAGTACTTC.

V is TRBV7-2 and J is TRBJ2-1, with TRBD1 matching over 7 bases. This CDR3 region has 18 residues. Trimming removed 1 base from V and 7 bases from J; junction bases left unmatched: 16. Per the germline V gene, CDR1 is SGHTA and CDR2 is FQGNSA. CDR3 amino acids: CASSLVVGRGNWRNEQFF. The CDR3 DNA is TGTGCCAGCAGCTTAGTGGTTGGCAGGGGGAACTGGAGGAATGAGCAGTTCTTC.

The rearrangement joins TRBV3-1 to TRBJ2-1; 7 bases align to TRBD2. V was pared by 1 base and J by 12 bases, with 12 bases of the junction left unmatched. The CDR3 is 15 residues long. The V gene's germline CDR1 is LGHDT and CDR2 YNNKEL (reference sequence). Here the CDR3 reads CASSQGRISGHTQFF. The DNA for the CDR3 is TGTGCCAGCAGCCAAGGGAGAATTAGCGGGCATACGCAGTTCTTC.

The V and J genes are TRBV28 and TRBJ2-2, with D possibly matching TRBD2 (5 bases). The germline CDR1 and CDR2 sequences are MDHEN and SYDVKM. The CDR3 runs to 14 residues. Trimming stripped 10 bases from V and 4 bases from J, with 16 bases between. CDR3 bases: TGTGCCACCACCCCGGGGTTAAGCACCGGGGAGCTGTTTTTT. Protein: CATTPGLSTGELFF.

The chain couples TRBV28 to TRBJ2-3; a possible D gene is TRBD2 (5 bases). This CDR3 comprises 20 residues. Trimming pared 3 bases from V and 0 bases from J, leaving 25 bases between. In germline, CDR1 is MDHEN, CDR2 SYDVKM. The CDR3 loop is CASSLSGVGPRGTSTDTQYF. CDR3 bases: TGTGCCAGCAGTTTGTCCGGGGTCGGCCCACGGGGAACTAGCACAGATACGCAGTATTTT.

This chain links TRBV7-8 with TRBJ1-2; D unclear. From germline, CDR1 is SGHVS and CDR2 FQNEAQ. The ends were cut back, 0 bases at V and 4 bases at J, with 9 bases in the middle. The CDR3 contains 14 residues. CDR3 in DNA: TGTGCCAGCAGCTTAGCTACAGATATCTATGGCTACACCTTC. Protein product: CASSLATDIYGYTF.

This clonotype was counted a few times. J is TRBJ2-7 and V is TRBV12-3 or TRBV12-4, with a tentative D call TRBD2 (5 bases). The CDR3 is 15 amino acids. V was shortened by 6 bases and J by 2 bases, with 17 bases between the two germline ends. The CDR3 loop reads CASSQTTRATYEQYF. In nucleotides, the CDR3 is TGTGCCAGCAGCCAAACTACTAGGGCCACCTACGAGCAGTACTTC.

V and J are TRBV5-1 and TRBJ2-1, with D uncertain. The germline V gene encodes CDR1 SGHRS and CDR2 YFSETQ. The CDR3 has 17 amino acids. The ends were cut back, 0 bases at V and 4 bases at J, with 17 bases in the middle. The CDR3 nucleotides are TGCGCCAGCAGCTTGGAGTGGAAAAGAGACTTGTACAATGAGCAGTTCTTC. Translating it yields CASSLEWKRDLYNEQFF.

This clonotype was observed many times. V gene TRBV28 combines with J gene TRBJ2-7, with TRBD2 as a possible D gene (6 bases). Germline CDR1 MDHEN, CDR2 SYDVKM. This CDR3 is built from 16 residues. V was clipped by 5 bases and J by 1 base, with 18 bases between them. The CDR3: CASSPFGAGTSYEQYF. CDR3 nucleotide sequence: TGTGCCAGCAGTCCATTCGGAGCGGGTACTTCCTACGAGCAGTACTTC.

This clonotype was observed a few times. This chain joins TRBV28 and TRBJ2-7; D is perhaps TRBD1 or TRBD2 (5 bases each). This CDR3 comprises 13 residues. Trimming left V 7 bases short and J 5 bases short, with 15 bases between. CDR1 and CDR2 from the germline V gene are MDHEN and SYDVKM. As DNA, the CDR3 is TGTGCCAGCAACGGGCGTCGGGGCCACGAGCAGTACTTC. The encoded protein is CASNGRRGHEQYF. Using reference TRBV28 and TRBJ2-7 for the parts outside the CDR3, the full variable domain is DVKVTQSSRYLVKRTGEKVFLECVQDMDHENMFWYRQDPGLGLRLIYFSYDVKMKEKGDIPEGYSVSREKKERFSLILESASTNQTSMYLCASNGRRGHEQYFGPGTRLTVT.

This clonotype was recorded once. This chain joins TRBV5-1 and TRBJ2-7, with TRBD2 matching over 14 bases. This CDR3 comprises 18 residues. V shed 4 bases and J 0 bases; nucleotides not matched to a gene: 9. CDR1 and CDR2 from the germline V gene are SGHRS and YFSETQ. The DNA of the CDR3 is TGCGCCAGCAGCGCTAAAGGGACTAGCGGGAGTCCCTCCTACGAGCAGTACTTC. Translated: CASSAKGTSGSPSYEQYF. Using reference TRBV5-1 and TRBJ2-7 for the parts outside the CDR3, the full variable domain is KAGVTQTPRYLIKTRGQQVTLSCSPISGHRSVSWYQQTPGQGLQFLFEYFSETQRNKGNFPGRFSGRQFSNSRSEMNVSTLELGDSALYLCASSAKGTSGSPSYEQYFGPGTRLTVT.